A selection of T cell receptor beta chains follows, all from one sample in a study of shared T cell receptors in the human thymus. Only in-frame clones appear in the TCRdb table, and some are missing; sequencing was by immunoSEQ multiplex PCR. The profile covers about 660,000 clones, with around 87% appearing a single time and over 0.008% taken by the ten largest. This same sample was also part of a study on human thymus T cells.

Sample: thymocytes. All receptors derive from a boy younger than two with a congenital heart defect. CDR3s include the opening cysteine and the closing phenylalanine or tryptophan. The order of the fields is V gene, J gene, CDR3 protein.

v_gene: TRBV6-1
j_gene: TRBJ2-7
CDR3aa: CASSGGLAGPVGVYEQYF

v_gene: TRBV7-9
j_gene: TRBJ1-1
CDR3aa: CASRSGSGQLAGAFF

v_gene: TRBV5-6
j_gene: .
CDR3aa: CASSFWDRDYYEQYF

v_gene: TRBV29-1
j_gene: TRBJ2-1
CDR3aa: CSVAGLAYNEQFF

v_gene: TRBV5-6
j_gene: .
CDR3aa: CASSPNPTSGRAEQYF

v_gene: TRBV12-5
j_gene: TRBJ2-2
CDR3aa: CASGLVRTSGTGNTGELFF

v_gene: TRBV4-2
j_gene: TRBJ2-3
CDR3aa: CASSPSEGFCTDTQYF

v_gene: TRBV21-1
j_gene: TRBJ2-6
CDR3aa: CASSKRDSGANVLTF

v_gene: TRBV29-1
j_gene: TRBJ2-5
CDR3aa: CSVDDSSPETQYF

v_gene: TRBV4-2
j_gene: TRBJ2-1
CDR3aa: CASSQAETSGTDEQFF

v_gene: TRBV4-3
j_gene: TRBJ2-1
CDR3aa: CASSQGTSENYNEQFF

v_gene: TRBV7-9
j_gene: TRBJ2-7
CDR3aa: CASSGGDRGYEQYF

v_gene: TRBV7-2
j_gene: TRBJ1-3
CDR3aa: CASSPFRGNTIYF

v_gene: TRBV19
j_gene: TRBJ1-2
CDR3aa: CASSIQGIYGYTF

v_gene: TRBV29-1
j_gene: TRBJ2-3
CDR3aa: CSAADRAFTDTQYF

v_gene: TRBV5-1
j_gene: TRBJ1-2
CDR3aa: CASSLVGRGANYGYTF

v_gene: TRBV5-3
j_gene: TRBJ2-1
CDR3aa: CARSFKKGGGGVNEQFF

v_gene: TRBV4-2
j_gene: TRBJ1-3
CDR3aa: CASSQVPSRGQASSSGNTIYF

v_gene: TRBV7-9
j_gene: TRBJ2-7
CDR3aa: CASSSGTGKNSYEQYF

v_gene: TRBV7-6
j_gene: TRBJ2-1
CDR3aa: CASSSITLWEPPSYNEQFF

v_gene: TRBV11-2
j_gene: TRBJ2-7
CDR3aa: CASSPWPRGRPYEQYF

v_gene: TRBV7-8
j_gene: TRBJ2-7
CDR3aa: CASSLGRLLLVEQYF

v_gene: TRBV27
j_gene: TRBJ2-7
CDR3aa: CASRTGGYEQYF

v_gene: TRBV4-3
j_gene: TRBJ1-2
CDR3aa: CASWGESGYTF

v_gene: TRBV6-5
j_gene: TRBJ1-3
CDR3aa: CASSYFQGSGNTIYF

v_gene: TRBV7-9
j_gene: TRBJ2-1
CDR3aa: CASSFPGKGDPSNPNEQFF

v_gene: TRBV30
j_gene: TRBJ1-3
CDR3aa: CAWSVPGQGFGGNTIYF

v_gene: TRBV12-5
j_gene: TRBJ2-7
CDR3aa: CASGSELDRAGEQYF

v_gene: TRBV5-6
j_gene: TRBJ2-1
CDR3aa: CASSLFGGTGTLGEQFF

v_gene: TRBV27
j_gene: TRBJ1-2
CDR3aa: CASSLKVTRGYGYTF

v_gene: TRBV5-4
j_gene: TRBJ2-1
CDR3aa: CASSLTGGNEQFF

v_gene: TRBV7-9
j_gene: TRBJ2-7
CDR3aa: CASSFLEYEQYF

v_gene: TRBV7-9
j_gene: TRBJ2-2
CDR3aa: CASSLGWLAGGPGTGELFF

v_gene: TRBV27
j_gene: TRBJ2-7
CDR3aa: CASSSGDRGLAGTYEQYF

v_gene: TRBV11-2
j_gene: TRBJ2-1
CDR3aa: CASSGRGSGRAEVNEQFF

v_gene: TRBV30
j_gene: TRBJ2-7
CDR3aa: CAWSQRGNQYF

v_gene: TRBV19
j_gene: TRBJ1-3
CDR3aa: CASSINSSGNTIYF

v_gene: TRBV5-1
j_gene: TRBJ2-3
CDR3aa: CASSGQAGLLADTQYF

v_gene: TRBV10-2
j_gene: TRBJ1-5
CDR3aa: CASRGRDRGSDQPQHF